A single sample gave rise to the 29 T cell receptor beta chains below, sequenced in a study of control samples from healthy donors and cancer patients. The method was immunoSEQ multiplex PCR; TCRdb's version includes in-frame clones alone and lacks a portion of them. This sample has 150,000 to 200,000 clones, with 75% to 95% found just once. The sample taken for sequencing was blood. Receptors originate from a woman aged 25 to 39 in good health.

CDR3 nucleotides: TGTGCCAGCAGTGTGTCTGACACCGGGGAGCTGTTTTTT. Amino acid sequence: CASSVSDTGELFF. The V gene is TRBV2, the J gene TRBJ2-2; D remains unclear. The CDR3 totals 13 residues. V was cut by 4 bases and J by 3 bases, with 6 bases left in between. Germline CDR1 is SNHLY and CDR2 is FYNNEI.

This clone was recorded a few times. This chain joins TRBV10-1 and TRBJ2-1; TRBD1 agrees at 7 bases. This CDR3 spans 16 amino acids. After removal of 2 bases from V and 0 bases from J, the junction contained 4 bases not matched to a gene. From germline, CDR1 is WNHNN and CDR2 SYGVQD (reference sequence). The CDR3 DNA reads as TGCGCCAGCAGTGAGGGGTGGACAGGCTCCTACAATGAGCAGTTCTTC. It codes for CASSEGWTGSYNEQFF.

The DNA for the CDR3 is TGTGCCAGCAGCCGATGGACAGGGGGAGGCTCTGGAAACACCATATATTTT. Protein product: CASSRWTGGGSGNTIYF. The V gene is TRBV14, the J gene TRBJ1-3; 10 bases match TRBD1. There are 17 residues in the CDR3. Unmatched junction bases numbered 6, after V lost 4 bases and J lost 0 bases. Germline V lookup: CDR1 SGHDN, CDR2 FVKESK.

Here the CDR3 DNA reads TGCAGTGCTAGTCGGGGTGGGAACACTGAAGCTTTCTTT. Translating gives CSASRGGNTEAFF. The chain has TRBV20-1 and TRBJ1-1; unclear D gene. Trimming pared 3 bases from V and 1 base from J, leaving 9 bases between. The CDR3 covers 13 residues. CDR1 and CDR2 from the germline V gene are DFQATT and SNEGSKA (reference sequence).

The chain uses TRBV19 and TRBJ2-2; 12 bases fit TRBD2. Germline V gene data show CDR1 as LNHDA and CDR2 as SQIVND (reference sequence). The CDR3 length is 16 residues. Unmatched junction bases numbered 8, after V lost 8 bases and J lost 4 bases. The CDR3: CASLAGGPYSTGELFF. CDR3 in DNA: TGTGCCAGTCTAGCGGGAGGGCCCTATTCCACCGGGGAGCTGTTTTTT.

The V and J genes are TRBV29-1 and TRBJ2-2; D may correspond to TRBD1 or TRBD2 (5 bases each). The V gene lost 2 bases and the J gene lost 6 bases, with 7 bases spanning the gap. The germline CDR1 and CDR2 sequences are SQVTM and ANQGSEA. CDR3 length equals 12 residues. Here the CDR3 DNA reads TGCAGCGTTGAATTGGGGGCCGGGGAGCTGTTTTTT. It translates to CSVELGAGELFF.

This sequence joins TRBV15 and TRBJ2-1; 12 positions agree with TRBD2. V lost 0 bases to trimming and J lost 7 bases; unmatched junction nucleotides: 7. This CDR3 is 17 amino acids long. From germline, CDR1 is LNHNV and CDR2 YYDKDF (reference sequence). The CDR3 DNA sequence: TGTGCCACCAGCAGAGACGGGGAACTAGCGGGGGGAAATGAGCAGTTCTTC. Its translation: CATSRDGELAGGNEQFF.

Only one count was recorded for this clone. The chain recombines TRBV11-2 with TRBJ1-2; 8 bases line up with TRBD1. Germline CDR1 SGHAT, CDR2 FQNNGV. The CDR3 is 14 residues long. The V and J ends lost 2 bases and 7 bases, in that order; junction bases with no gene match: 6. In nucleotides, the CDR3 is TGTGCCAGCAGCTTATCTGACAGGGGCCGTGGCTACACCTTC. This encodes CASSLSDRGRGYTF.

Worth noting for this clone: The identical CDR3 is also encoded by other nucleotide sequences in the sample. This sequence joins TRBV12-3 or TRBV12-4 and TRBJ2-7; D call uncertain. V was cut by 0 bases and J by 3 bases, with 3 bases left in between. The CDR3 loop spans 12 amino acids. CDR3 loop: CASSLAGYEQYF. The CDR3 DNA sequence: TGTGCCAGCAGTTTAGCCGGCTACGAGCAGTACTTC.

The DNA of the CDR3 is TGTGCCAGCAGTGAATATGGCTGGGGGCCAGATACGCAGTATTTT. Residues: CASSEYGWGPDTQYF. J is TRBJ2-3 and V is TRBV25-1; weak D call: TRBD1 (6 bases). Germline-derived CDR1 and CDR2 are MGHDK and SYGVNS. The CDR3 has 15 residues. Trimming removed 0 bases from V and 4 bases from J, with 11 bases in between. The whole variable domain, remainder taken from reference TRBV25-1 and TRBJ2-3, is EADIYQTPRYLVIGTGKKITLECSQTMGHDKMYWYQQDPGMELHLIHYSYGVNSTEKGDLSSESTVSRIRTEHFPLTLESARPSHTSQYLCASSEYGWGPDTQYFGPGTRLTVL.

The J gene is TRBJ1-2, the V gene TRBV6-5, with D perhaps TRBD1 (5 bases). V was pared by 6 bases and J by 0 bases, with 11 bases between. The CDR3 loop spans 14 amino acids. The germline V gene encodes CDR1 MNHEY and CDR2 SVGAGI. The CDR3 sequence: CASSPGTANYGYTF. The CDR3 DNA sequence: TGTGCCAGCAGCCCCGGGACTGCTAACTATGGCTACACCTTC.

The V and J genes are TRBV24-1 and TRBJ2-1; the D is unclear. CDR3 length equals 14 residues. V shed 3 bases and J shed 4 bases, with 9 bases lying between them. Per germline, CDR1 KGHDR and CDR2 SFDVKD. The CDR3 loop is CATSDPGRYNEQFF. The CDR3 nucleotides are TGTGCCACCAGTGATCCCGGACGGTACAATGAGCAGTTCTTC.

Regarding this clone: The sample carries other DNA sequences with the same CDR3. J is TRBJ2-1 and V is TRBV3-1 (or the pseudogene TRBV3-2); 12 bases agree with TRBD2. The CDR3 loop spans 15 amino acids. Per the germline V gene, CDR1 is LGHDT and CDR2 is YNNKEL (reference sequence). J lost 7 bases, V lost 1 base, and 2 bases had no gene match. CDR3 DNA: TGTGCCAGCAGCCAAGGCCTAGCGGGGGGGAATGAGCAGTTCTTC. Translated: CASSQGLAGGNEQFF.

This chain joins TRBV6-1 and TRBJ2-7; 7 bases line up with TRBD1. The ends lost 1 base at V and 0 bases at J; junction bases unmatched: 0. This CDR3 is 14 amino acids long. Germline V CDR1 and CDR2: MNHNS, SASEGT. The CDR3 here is CASSEGDSSYEQYF. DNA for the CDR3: TGTGCCAGCAGTGAAGGGGACAGCTCCTACGAGCAGTACTTC.

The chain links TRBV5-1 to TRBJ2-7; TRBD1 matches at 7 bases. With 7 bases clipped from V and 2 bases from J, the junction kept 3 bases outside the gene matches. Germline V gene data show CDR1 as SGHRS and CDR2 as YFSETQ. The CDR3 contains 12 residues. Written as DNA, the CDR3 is TGCGCCAGCCGACAGGGAACCTACGAGCAGTACTTC. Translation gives CASRQGTYEQYF.

DNA of the CDR3: TGTGCCAGCAGTCGACAGGGCCGGGGCTACACCTTC. Translating it yields CASSRQGRGYTF. V and J are TRBV6-5 and TRBJ1-2; 7 positions match TRBD1. The CDR3 contains 12 residues. V lost 5 bases, J lost 8 bases, and 5 bases stayed unmatched. Germline V gives CDR1 MNHEY, CDR2 SVGAGI.

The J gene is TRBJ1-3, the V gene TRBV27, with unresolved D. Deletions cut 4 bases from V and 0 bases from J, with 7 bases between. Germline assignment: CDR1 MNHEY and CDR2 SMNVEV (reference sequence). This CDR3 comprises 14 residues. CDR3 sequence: CASSSGNSGNTIYF. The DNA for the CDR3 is TGTGCCAGCAGTTCGGGAAACTCTGGAAACACCATATATTTT.

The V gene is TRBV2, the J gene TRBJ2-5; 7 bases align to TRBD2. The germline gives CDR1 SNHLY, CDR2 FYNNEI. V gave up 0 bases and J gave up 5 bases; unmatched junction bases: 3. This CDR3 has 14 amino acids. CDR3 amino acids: CASSEAPAGETQYF. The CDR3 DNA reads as TGTGCCAGCAGTGAAGCGCCAGCGGGGGAGACCCAGTACTTC.

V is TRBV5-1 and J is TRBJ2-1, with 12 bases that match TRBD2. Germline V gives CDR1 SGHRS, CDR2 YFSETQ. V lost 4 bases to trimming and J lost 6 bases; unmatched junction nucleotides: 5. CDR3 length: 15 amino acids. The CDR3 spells CASSGASGRGNEQFF. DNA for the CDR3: TGCGCCAGCAGCGGGGCTAGCGGGAGGGGCAATGAGCAGTTCTTC. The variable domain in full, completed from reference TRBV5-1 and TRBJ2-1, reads KAGVTQTPRYLIKTRGQQVTLSCSPISGHRSVSWYQQTPGQGLQFLFEYFSETQRNKGNFPGRFSGRQFSNSRSEMNVSTLELGDSALYLCASSGASGRGNEQFFGPGTRLTVL.

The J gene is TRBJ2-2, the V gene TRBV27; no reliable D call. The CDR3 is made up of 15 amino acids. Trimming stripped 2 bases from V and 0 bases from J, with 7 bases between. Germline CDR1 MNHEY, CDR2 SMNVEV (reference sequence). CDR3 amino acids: CASSLSPTNTGELFF. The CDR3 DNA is TGTGCCAGCAGTTTAAGTCCCACGAACACCGGGGAGCTGTTTTTT.

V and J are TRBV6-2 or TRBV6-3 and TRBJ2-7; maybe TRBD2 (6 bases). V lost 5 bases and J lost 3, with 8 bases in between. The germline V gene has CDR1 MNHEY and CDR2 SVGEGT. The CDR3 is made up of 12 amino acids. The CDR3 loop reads CASSIGGYEQYF. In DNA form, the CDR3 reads TGTGCCAGCAGTATCGGGGGCTACGAGCAGTACTTC.

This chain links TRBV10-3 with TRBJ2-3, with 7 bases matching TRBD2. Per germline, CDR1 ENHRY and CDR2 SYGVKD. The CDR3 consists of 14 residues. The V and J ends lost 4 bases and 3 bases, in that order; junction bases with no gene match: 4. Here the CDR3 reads CAISAVGGTDTQYF. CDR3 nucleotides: TGTGCCATCAGTGCGGTGGGAGGGACAGATACGCAGTATTTT.

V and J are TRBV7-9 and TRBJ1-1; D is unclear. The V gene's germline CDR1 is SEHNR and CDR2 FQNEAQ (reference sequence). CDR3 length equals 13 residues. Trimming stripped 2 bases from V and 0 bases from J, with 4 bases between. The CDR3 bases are TGTGCCAGCAGCTTATATGTGAACACTGAAGCTTTCTTT. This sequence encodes CASSLYVNTEAFF.

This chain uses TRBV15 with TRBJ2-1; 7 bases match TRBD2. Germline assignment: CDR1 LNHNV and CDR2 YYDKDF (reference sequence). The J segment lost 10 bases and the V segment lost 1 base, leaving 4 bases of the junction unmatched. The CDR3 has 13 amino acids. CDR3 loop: CATSRALAEEQFF. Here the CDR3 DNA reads TGTGCCACCAGCAGAGCCCTAGCGGAAGAGCAGTTCTTC.

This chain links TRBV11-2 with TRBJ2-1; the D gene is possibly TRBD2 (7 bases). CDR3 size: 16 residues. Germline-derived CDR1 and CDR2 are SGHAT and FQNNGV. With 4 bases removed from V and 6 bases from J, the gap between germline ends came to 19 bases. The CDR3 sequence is CASSSQWGGGRNEQFF. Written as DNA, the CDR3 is TGTGCCAGCAGCTCTCAATGGGGCGGGGGCCGCAATGAGCAGTTCTTC.

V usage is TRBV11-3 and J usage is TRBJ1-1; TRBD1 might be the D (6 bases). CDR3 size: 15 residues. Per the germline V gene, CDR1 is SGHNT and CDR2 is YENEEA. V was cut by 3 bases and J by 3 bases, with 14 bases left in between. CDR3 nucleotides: TGTGCCAGCAGCTTGGGTGGGGCAGGGGACACTGAAGCTTTCTTT. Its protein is CASSLGGAGDTEAFF.

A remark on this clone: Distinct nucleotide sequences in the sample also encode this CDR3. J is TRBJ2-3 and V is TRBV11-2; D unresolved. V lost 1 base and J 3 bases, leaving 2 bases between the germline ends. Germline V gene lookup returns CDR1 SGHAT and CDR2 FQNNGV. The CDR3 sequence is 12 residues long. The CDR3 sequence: CASSLGTDTQYF. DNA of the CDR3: TGTGCCAGCAGCTTAGGGACAGATACGCAGTATTTT.

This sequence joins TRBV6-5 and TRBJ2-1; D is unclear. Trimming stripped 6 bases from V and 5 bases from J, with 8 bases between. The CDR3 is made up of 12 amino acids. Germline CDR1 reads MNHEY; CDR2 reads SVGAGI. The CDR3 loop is CASRPTHNEQFF. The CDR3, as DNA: TGTGCCAGCAGACCGACCCACAATGAGCAGTTCTTC.

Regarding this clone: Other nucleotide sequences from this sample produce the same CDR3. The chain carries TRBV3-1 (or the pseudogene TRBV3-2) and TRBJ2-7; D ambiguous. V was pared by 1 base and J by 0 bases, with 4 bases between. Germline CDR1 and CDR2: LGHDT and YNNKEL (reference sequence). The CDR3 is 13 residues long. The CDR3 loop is CASSQGRSYEQYF. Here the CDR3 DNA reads TGTGCCAGCAGCCAAGGCCGCTCCTACGAGCAGTACTTC.